The rows below give T cell receptor beta chains drawn from one sample of a study of cytomegalovirus exposure and HLA in healthy donors. Assay: immunoSEQ multiplex PCR; the TCRdb copy retains only in-frame clones and omits some. The sample lists around 140,000 clones; around nine tenths were seen once. Sequenced: PBMCs. The receptors shown here come from a woman aged 25 to 45 in good health and CMV-seronegative. Each CDR3 is given with its conserved first and last residue. A D gene is named only where the DNA matches it firmly. Rows give clone size only sometimes, using once, few, many, or a class for an expanded clone.

V gene	D gene	J gene	clone size	CDR3 DNA	CDR3 protein
TRBV28	-	TRBJ1-5	once	TGTGCCAGCAGTTATGGGGGGATTGAGAGGCAGCCCCAGCATTTT	CASSYGGIERQPQHF
TRBV7-2	-	TRBJ2-3	-	TGTGCCAGCAGCCCCCTCCGAGATACGCAGTATTTT	CASSPLRDTQYF
TRBV6-1	TRBD1	TRBJ2-3	-	TGTGCCAGCAGTTCCGGGACAGGGTCCCATACGCAGTATTTT	CASSSGTGSHTQYF
TRBV7-9	-	TRBJ1-2	-	TGTGCCAGCAGCTTGTCCGGGGTCATATCCTATGGCTACACCTTC	CASSLSGVISYGYTF
TRBV4-2	TRBD2	TRBJ2-7	-	TGTGCCAGCAGCCAAGACGGGACTAGCTTCGACGAGCAGTACTTC	CASSQDGTSFDEQYF
TRBV5-1	-	TRBJ2-3	-	TGCGCCAGCAGCTTGGGAGGTGGAACAGATACGCAGTATTTT	CASSLGGGTDTQYF
TRBV28	TRBD1	TRBJ2-3	-	TGTGCCAGCAGTTCGGGACAGGGCACAGATACGCAGTATTTT	CASSSGQGTDTQYF
TRBV27	TRBD1	TRBJ2-3	-	TGTGCCACCCGGACAGGGGTCGGTGGTACGCAGTATTTT	CATRTGVGGTQYF
TRBV19	-	TRBJ1-5	-	TGTGCCAGTAGTATAGTGACAGGTCTCTCTCTGGCCCAGCATTTT	CASSIVTGLSLAQHF
TRBV29-1	TRBD2	TRBJ2-5	-	TGCAGCGTTGAAGAGGTAGCGGGAGGGCCATCCGGTGAGACCCAGTACTTC	CSVEEVAGGPSGETQYF
TRBV6-1	TRBD2	TRBJ2-2	once	TGTGCCAGCAGCGAATCTCCCGGGGAGGGTGGCGGGGAGCTGTTTTTT	CASSESPGEGGGELFF
TRBV29-1	TRBD2	TRBJ2-1	-	TGCAGCGTTGAGGGGACTATTACGTCTTACAATGAGCAGTTCTTC	CSVEGTITSYNEQFF
TRBV7-9	TRBD1	TRBJ1-2	-	TGTGCCAGCAGCACCGGACAGGGGGCGCGGGGCTACACCTTC	CASSTGQGARGYTF
TRBV27	-	TRBJ2-1	-	TGTGCCAGCAGTATAGCCAGCTCCTACAATGAGCAGTTCTTC	CASSIASSYNEQFF
TRBV5-1	-	TRBJ1-2	-	TGCGCCAGCAGCCCCCGGGACTTATCGATTAACTATGGCTACACCTTC	CASSPRDLSINYGYTF
TRBV30	-	TRBJ1-1	-	TGTGCCTGGAGTGTGGGCTCCCGTTCGAACACTGAAGCTTTCTTT	CAWSVGSRSNTEAFF
TRBV21-1	-	TRBJ2-2	-	TGTGCCAGCAGCAAGCCGGACAGGGGCACCGGGGAGCTGTTTTTT	CASSKPDRGTGELFF
TRBV18	-	TRBJ2-5	-	TGTGCCAGCTCACTCCAGGGTCAAGAGACCCAGTACTTC	CASSLQGQETQYF
TRBV4-3	TRBD2	TRBJ2-1	-	TGCGCCAGCAGCCAAGAGGCAGGACTAGCGGAGTACAATGAGCAGTTCTTC	CASSQEAGLAEYNEQFF
TRBV28	-	TRBJ1-2	-	TGTGCCAGCACCCGAGCATTCTCTTATGGCTACACCTTC	CASTRAFSYGYTF
TRBV9	TRBD2	TRBJ2-7	-	TGTGCCAGCAGCGTAGGGGCTAGCGGGGCGTACTACGAGCAGTACTTC	CASSVGASGAYYEQYF
TRBV9	TRBD2	TRBJ2-3	once	TGTGCCAGCAGCGTAGGAACTAGCGGGAGGAGCACAGATACGCAGTATTTT	CASSVGTSGRSTDTQYF
TRBV28	-	TRBJ1-2	-	TGTGCCAGCAGTTTAATTCTGGGGGCGGTCGACTATGGCTACACCTTC	CASSLILGAVDYGYTF
TRBV29-1	-	TRBJ1-1	-	TGCAGCGTTGAAGGCAGAATGAACACTGAAGCTTTCTTT	CSVEGRMNTEAFF
TRBV5-1	-	TRBJ1-1	-	TGCGCCAGCAGCCCCCGACAGGTAACTTGGTTTATGAACACTGAAGCTTTCTTT	CASSPRQVTWFMNTEAFF
TRBV10-1	TRBD1	TRBJ1-5	-	TGCGCCAGCAACCCGGGACAGGGCGTGAGCAATCAGCCCCAGCATTTT	CASNPGQGVSNQPQHF
TRBV27	-	TRBJ2-1	-	TGTGCCAGCATAGGACTTTGGAATGAGCAGTTCTTC	CASIGLWNEQFF
TRBV18	-	TRBJ1-1	-	TGTGCCAGCTCGCTTTACGGGGAGGAGGGAACTGAAGCTTTCTTT	CASSLYGEEGTEAFF
TRBV9	TRBD1	TRBJ1-2	-	TGTGCCAGCTCCCAGGGGGCCCTGGGTGGCTACACCTTC	CASSQGALGGYTF
TRBV6-1	-	TRBJ1-1	few	TGTGCCAGCAGGACCCAGGTTTACACTGAAGCTTTCTTT	CASRTQVYTEAFF
TRBV19	TRBD1	TRBJ2-7	-	TGTGCCAGTAGTCTCGCAAGCGGGACAGGGAACTACGAGCAGTACTTC	CASSLASGTGNYEQYF
TRBV19	-	TRBJ1-5	-	TGTGCCAGTAGTATGGCAGGGGTTTCTAATCAGCCCCAGCATTTT	CASSMAGVSNQPQHF
TRBV2	-	TRBJ2-7	-	TGTGCCAGCAGTGAGGAGAGCTCCGAGCAGTACTTC	CASSEESSEQYF
TRBV7-8	-	TRBJ1-5	few	TGTGCCAGCAGCCTGTACGGGGTGAATCAGCCCCAGCATTTT	CASSLYGVNQPQHF
TRBV7-9	TRBD1	TRBJ2-7	once	TGTGCCAGCAGCGCCGCCCCGGGACAGGGAATCGTCGAGCAGTACTTC	CASSAAPGQGIVEQYF
TRBV11-3	TRBD1	TRBJ2-7	-	TGTGCCAGCAGCCAGACAGGGTTCTCCTACGAGCAGTACTTC	CASSQTGFSYEQYF
TRBV28	TRBD2	TRBJ2-7	-	TGTGCCACCTGTGGAGGGGGACTAGCGGGAGAGTCCTACGAGCAGTACTTC	CATCGGGLAGESYEQYF
TRBV4-1	TRBD1	TRBJ1-5	-	TGCGCCAGCAGCAGAGGAGGGGGCTGGAATCAGCCCCAGCATTTT	CASSRGGGWNQPQHF
TRBV10-3	TRBD1	TRBJ2-4	-	TGTGCCATCAGTAGCGACAGGGGCAAATTTCAGTACTTC	CAISSDRGKFQYF
TRBV28	-	TRBJ1-2	-	TGTGCCAGCAGTTTACCGGGACACCGATATGGCTACACCTTC	CASSLPGHRYGYTF
TRBV6-1	-	TRBJ1-2	few	TGTGCCAGCAGTGAAGACCCCTATCGAGGCTACACCTTC	CASSEDPYRGYTF
TRBV6-1	-	TRBJ2-7	-	TGTGCCAGCAGCGGTATTTACGAGCAGTACTTC	CASSGIYEQYF
TRBV30	-	TRBJ1-1	few	TGTGCCTGGAGTGTACAGTGGAACACTGAAGCTTTCTTT	CAWSVQWNTEAFF
TRBV27	-	TRBJ1-2	-	TGTGCCAGCAGTTTTTGGTTGGGTGACCCTAGGGGCTACACCTTC	CASSFWLGDPRGYTF
TRBV7-2	TRBD2	TRBJ2-3	-	TGTGCCTCACGACTAGCGGGGGGGCCAGATACGCAGTATTTT	CASRLAGGPDTQYF
TRBV7-2	TRBD1	TRBJ1-1	-	TGTGCCAGCAGCCCAGACAGGGGAAGGGGCACTGAAGCTTTCTTT	CASSPDRGRGTEAFF
TRBV7-2	-	TRBJ1-6	-	TGTGCCAGCAGCTTACAGGGTAATTCACCCCTCCACTTT	CASSLQGNSPLHF
TRBV7-2	-	TRBJ2-7	-	TGTGCCAGCAGCTTTAACCCGGGCCCGGGATACGAGCAGTACTTC	CASSFNPGPGYEQYF
TRBV28	-	TRBJ1-2	-	TGTGCCAGCAGTTACGGACAGAACTATGGCTACACCTTC	CASSYGQNYGYTF
TRBV19	-	TRBJ1-1	once	TGTGCCAGTAGTCAAGGGGTTGCTGAAGCTTTCTTT	CASSQGVAEAFF
TRBV7-8	-	TRBJ1-1	-	TGTGCCAGCAGCTTAGGTTTTACGGGGGTTCTTTTCGACACTGAAGCTTTCTTT	CASSLGFTGVLFDTEAFF
TRBV5-1	TRBD1	TRBJ1-2	-	TGCGCCAGCAGCTGGGACAGAAACTATGGCTACACCTTC	CASSWDRNYGYTF
TRBV10-3	-	TRBJ2-5	-	TGTGCCATCAGTGAAGGGACATCTGCTATGGAAGAGACCCAGTACTTC	CAISEGTSAMEETQYF
TRBV2	TRBD1	TRBJ2-2	-	TGTGCCAGCTGGCCTACAGGGGGCCCCGGGGAGCTGTTTTTT	CASWPTGGPGELFF
TRBV28	-	TRBJ2-7	-	TGTGCCAGCACCCCCCAAGAGGCTAGCAGCTCCTACGAGCAGTACTTC	CASTPQEASSSYEQYF
TRBV5-4	TRBD2	TRBJ2-7	once	TGTGCCAGCAGCTTTCATGGCGGGAGAAGGTCCGAGCAGTACTTC	CASSFHGGRRSEQYF